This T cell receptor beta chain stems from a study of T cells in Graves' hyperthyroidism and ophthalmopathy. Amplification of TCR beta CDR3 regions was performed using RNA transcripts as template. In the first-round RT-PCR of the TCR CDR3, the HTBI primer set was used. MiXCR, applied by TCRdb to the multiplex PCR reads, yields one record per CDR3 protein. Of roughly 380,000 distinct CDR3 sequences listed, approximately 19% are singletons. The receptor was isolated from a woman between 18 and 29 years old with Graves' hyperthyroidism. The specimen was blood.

CDR3 nucleotide sequence: TGTGCCAGCAGTGAAGGGGGGGGCAGGGCCAAGCAGTACTTC. It yields the protein CASSEGGGRAKQYF. The rearrangement joins TRBV6-1 to TRBJ2-7; D is perhaps TRBD2 (7 bases). The CDR3 length is 14 residues. Germline CDR1 reads MNHNS; CDR2 reads SASEGT. Trimming cost V 1 base and J 8 bases, with 15 bases left between them.